The next 8 T cell receptor beta chains were all read from a single sample in a study of blood T cell repertoires in COVID-19. Assay: immunoSEQ multiplex PCR; the TCRdb copy retains only in-frame clones and omits some. The repertoire consists of about 280,000 clones, with nearly 90% occurring once and the leading ten covering almost 9.5%. The specimen sequenced was peripheral blood. These receptors were obtained from a man aged 18-30 years with active or convalescent COVID-19.

This chain joins TRBV25-1 and TRBJ1-6, with D unclear. The CDR3 loop spans 12 amino acids. Germline values: CDR1 MGHDK, CDR2 SYGVNS. V was clipped by 1 base and J by 9 bases, with 4 bases between them. For the CDR3, the DNA is TGTGCCAGCAGTGAATCTAGTTCACCCCTCCACTTT. As protein: CASSESSSPLHF.

The chain joins TRBV11-1 to TRBJ2-7; 7 bases match TRBD1. Germline V gene lookup returns CDR1 SGHAT and CDR2 FQDESV (reference sequence). The V gene end was trimmed by 5 bases and the J gene end by 1 base; junction bases not matched to a gene: 11. CDR3 length equals 16 residues. The CDR3 sequence: CASSTEQGSLSYEQYF. CDR3 nucleotides: TGTGCCAGCAGCACCGAACAGGGGTCCCTTTCCTACGAGCAGTACTTC.

J is TRBJ2-7 and V is TRBV12-3 or TRBV12-4; 7 nucleotides line up with TRBD1. The CDR3 has 12 residues. The ends lost 6 bases at V and 5 bases at J; junction bases unmatched: 4. The CDR3 protein is CASRGDSHEQYF. The CDR3 DNA sequence: TGTGCCAGCAGGGGGGACAGCCACGAGCAGTACTTC.

In this sample, this clone turned up a few times. The chain employs TRBV5-8 and TRBJ2-5, with 11 bases identical to TRBD1. In germline, CDR1 is SGHTS, CDR2 YDEGEE. The CDR3 contains 15 residues. V lost 4 bases to trimming and J lost 2 bases; unmatched junction nucleotides: 4. The CDR3 loop is CASSPGTGGQETQYF. DNA for the CDR3: TGTGCCAGCAGCCCCGGGACAGGGGGACAAGAGACCCAGTACTTC.

The chain recombines TRBV9 with TRBJ2-3; 11 positions match TRBD2. The CDR3 spans 20 residues. Germline-derived CDR1 and CDR2 are SGDLS and YYNGEE. With V trimmed by 4 bases and J by 1 base, 17 bases remained unmatched. The CDR3: CASSPQGTSGRLWGTDTQYF. In DNA, the CDR3 is TGTGCCAGCAGCCCGCAAGGGACTAGCGGCCGCCTTTGGGGCACAGATACGCAGTATTTT.

The chain uses TRBV7-9 and TRBJ2-3; TRBD2 aligns across 9 bases. Trimming at V came to 5 bases and at J to 2 bases, leaving 17 bases not matched to a gene. The CDR3 sequence is 19 residues long. Per the germline V gene, CDR1 is SEHNR and CDR2 is FQNEAQ (reference sequence). CDR3 region: CASSRNIAGATQTTDTQYF. The DNA for the CDR3 is TGTGCCAGCAGCCGAAATATAGCGGGGGCGACACAAACCACAGATACGCAGTATTTT.

The V and J genes are TRBV6-1 and TRBJ1-6; 7 nucleotides match TRBD1. This CDR3 contains 15 residues. Germline trimming cut 2 bases from V and 11 bases from J; bases unmatched to any gene: 9. The V gene's germline CDR1 is MNHNS and CDR2 SASEGT. The CDR3 spells CASSERVGGSPPLHF. CDR3 coding DNA: TGTGCCAGCAGTGAACGAGTAGGGGGCAGCCCACCCCTCCACTTT.

The J gene is TRBJ1-4, the V gene TRBV7-9, with 12 bases that match TRBD1. In germline, CDR1 is SEHNR, CDR2 FQNEAQ (reference sequence). The CDR3 sequence is 16 residues long. J lost 5 bases, V lost 7 bases, and 8 bases had no gene match. The chain's CDR3 is CASTLRDRGLNEKLFF. CDR3 bases: TGTGCCAGCACCCTTCGGGACAGGGGGCTCAATGAAAAACTGTTTTTT.